This TCR beta chain emerged from a study of OX40 agonist ivuxolimab in advanced cancers. Across the whole study: Three patients had partial responses: one hepatocellular carcinoma, two cutaneous melanoma. General study points: At 0.1 to 3.0 mg/kg and by week 6, CD4+ and CD8+ T cells in the blood had expanded clonally.

Drawing of blood for sampling happened at baseline, at cycle 4 day 1, and at cycle 7 day 1. Sequenced by immunoSEQ multiplex PCR; TCRdb stores in-frame clones only, minus some. The sample holds around 100,000 clones, more than 75% seen once. As for this clone: Its antigen remains unidentified.

V dropped 8 bases and J dropped 8; count of bases not matched to a gene: 9. The germline CDR1 and CDR2 sequences are ENHRY and SYGVKD. The CDR3 has 13 amino acids. The chain has TRBV10-3 and TRBJ2-1; 7 bases are a match to TRBD1. The sequenced sample was CD4+ or CD8+ T cells sorted from blood, obtained in a trial of the OX40 agonist ivuxolimab. The origin of this receptor is an adult with an advanced solid tumor such as melanoma, head and neck, liver or kidney cancer. The CDR3 loop reads CAIQPDRDHEQFF. The CDR3 nucleotides are TGTGCCATCCAGCCCGACAGGGATCATGAGCAGTTCTTC.